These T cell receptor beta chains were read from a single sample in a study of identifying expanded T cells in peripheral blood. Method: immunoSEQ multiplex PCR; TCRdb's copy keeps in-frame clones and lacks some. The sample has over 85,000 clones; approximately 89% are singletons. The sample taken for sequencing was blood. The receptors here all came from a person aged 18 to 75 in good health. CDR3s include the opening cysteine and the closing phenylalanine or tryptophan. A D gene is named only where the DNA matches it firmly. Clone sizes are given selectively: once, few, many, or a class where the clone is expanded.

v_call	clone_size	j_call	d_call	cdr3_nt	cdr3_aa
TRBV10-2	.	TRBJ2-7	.	TGCGCCAGCAGTGAGTCCGGGGCTCGTGAGCAGTACTTC	CASSESGAREQYF
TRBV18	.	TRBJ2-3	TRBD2	TGTGCCAGCTCACCAGCATCTAGCGGGGGTACAGATACGCAGTATTTT	CASSPASSGGTDTQYF
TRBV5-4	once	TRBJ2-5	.	TGTGCCAGCAGTCCAATTACTAGGGTACAAGAGACCCAGTACTTC	CASSPITRVQETQYF
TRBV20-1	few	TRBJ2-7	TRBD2	TGCAGTACGGGACTAGCCAACGAGCAGTACTTC	CSTGLANEQYF
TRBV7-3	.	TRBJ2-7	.	TGTGCCAGCAGCTCACAGCCATATTACGAGCAGTACTTC	CASSSQPYYEQYF
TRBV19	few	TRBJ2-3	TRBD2	TGTGCCAGTAGCCTTAGCGGGATGAGCACAGATACGCAGTATTTT	CASSLSGMSTDTQYF
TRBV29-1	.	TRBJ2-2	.	TGCAGCGTTGAGGGAGGGACATCCGGGGAGCTGTTTTTT	CSVEGGTSGELFF
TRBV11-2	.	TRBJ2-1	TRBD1	TGTGCCAGCGGGGGACAGGAGTACAATGAGCAGTTCTTC	CASGGQEYNEQFF
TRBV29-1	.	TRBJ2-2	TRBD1	TGCAGCGTTAGGGACAGGGGGACCGGGGAGCTGTTTTTT	CSVRDRGTGELFF
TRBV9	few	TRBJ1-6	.	TGTGCCAGCAGCGTAGGTTCCACAGTGAGGGATTCACCCCTCCACTTT	CASSVGSTVRDSPLHF
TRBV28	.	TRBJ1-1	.	TGTGCCAGCAGTTTACCCCGTCAAAACACTGAAGCTTTCTTT	CASSLPRQNTEAFF
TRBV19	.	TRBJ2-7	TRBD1	TGTGCCAGTAGTACTCCGGACAGGGCCCACGGGGAGTACTTC	CASSTPDRAHGEYF
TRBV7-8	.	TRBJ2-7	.	TGTGCCAGCAGCTTAGTGCTCCCTAGGGGAAAATACGAGCAGTACTTC	CASSLVLPRGKYEQYF
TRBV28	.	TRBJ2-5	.	TGTGCCAGCAGACGGTACCAAGAGACCCAGTACTTC	CASRRYQETQYF
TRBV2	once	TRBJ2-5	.	TGTGCCAGCAGTGAGGATGTCGGGAGACAAGAGACCCAGTACTTC	CASSEDVGRQETQYF
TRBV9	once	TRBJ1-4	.	TGTGCCAGCAGCCCCAGTCAGGCCTCCAATGAAAAACTGTTTTTT	CASSPSQASNEKLFF
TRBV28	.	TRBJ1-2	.	TGTGCCAGCAGTTTTCTAGGGAACTATGGCTACACCTTC	CASSFLGNYGYTF
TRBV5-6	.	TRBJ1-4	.	TGTGCCAGCAGCTTGAGGCAGGGCGGTGAAAAACTGTTTTTT	CASSLRQGGEKLFF
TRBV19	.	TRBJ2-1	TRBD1	TGTGCCAGTAGTATACAGGGGGCAGGGAACAATGAGCAGTTCTTC	CASSIQGAGNNEQFF
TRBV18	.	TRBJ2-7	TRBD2	TGTGCCAGCTCACCACCGAGGGCTAGCGGGAGGATCAACGAGCAGTACTTC	CASSPPRASGRINEQYF
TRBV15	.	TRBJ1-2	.	TGTGCCACCAGCAGAGATCAGGCCAGAACCAATGGCTACACCTTC	CATSRDQARTNGYTF
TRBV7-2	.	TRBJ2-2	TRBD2	TGTGCCAGCAGCTCCAGACTAGCGGACACCGGGGAGCTGTTTTTT	CASSSRLADTGELFF
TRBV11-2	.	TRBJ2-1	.	TGTGCCAGCAGCTTAGATCTGGGAGATGAGCAGTTCTTC	CASSLDLGDEQFF
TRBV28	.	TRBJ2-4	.	TGTGCCAGCAGTTTACCCAAGTGGGGAACCAAAAACATTCAGTACTTC	CASSLPKWGTKNIQYF
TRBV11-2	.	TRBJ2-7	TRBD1	TGTGCCAGCAGCCCGATACTCCGGACAGGCTCCTACGAGCAGTACTTC	CASSPILRTGSYEQYF
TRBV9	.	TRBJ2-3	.	TGTGCCAGCAGCGTAGGGGGACCCTACACAGATACGCAGTATTTT	CASSVGGPYTDTQYF
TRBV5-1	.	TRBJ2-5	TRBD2	TGCGCCAGCAGCTTGGCCAGACTAGCGGGGCAAGAGACCCAGTACTTC	CASSLARLAGQETQYF
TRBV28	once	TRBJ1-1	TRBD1	TGTGCCAGCAAAAGTTTCCCCGCGGGACAGTTAACTTTCTTT	CASKSFPAGQLTFF
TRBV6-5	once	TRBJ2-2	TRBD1	TGTGCCAGCAGTTACGATGGACAGGGTGGCACCGGGGAGCTGTTTTTT	CASSYDGQGGTGELFF
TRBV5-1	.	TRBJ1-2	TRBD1	TGCGCCAGCAGCTACCTACAGGGGAATTATGGCTACACCTTC	CASSYLQGNYGYTF
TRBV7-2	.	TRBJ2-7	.	TGTGCCAGCAGCTTAGCAAGGCTAGTGGGGTACGAGCAGTACTTC	CASSLARLVGYEQYF
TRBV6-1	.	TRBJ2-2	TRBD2	TGTGCCAGCAGTGGACTAGCGGGAGTCGGGGACACCGGGGAGCTGTTTTTT	CASSGLAGVGDTGELFF
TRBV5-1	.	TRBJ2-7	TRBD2	TGCGCCAGCAGCAGGAACCGGGGAAGCGGGGGTAGCTACGAGCAGTACTTC	CASSRNRGSGGSYEQYF
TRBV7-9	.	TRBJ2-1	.	TGTGCCAGCAGCTTCGGTTCTGAGGGCAGTCTATACAATGAGCAGTTCTTC	CASSFGSEGSLYNEQFF
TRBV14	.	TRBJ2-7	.	TGTGCCAGCAGCCAAACTTGGACGGCGAATTCCTACGAGCAGTACTTC	CASSQTWTANSYEQYF
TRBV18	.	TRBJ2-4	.	TGTGCCAGCTCACCACCGAACGAGGCAGCCAAAAACATTCAGTACTTC	CASSPPNEAAKNIQYF
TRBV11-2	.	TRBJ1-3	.	TGTGCCAGCTGGGGAAAAGGAAACACCATATATTTT	CASWGKGNTIYF
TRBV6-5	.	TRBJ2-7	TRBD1	TGTGCCAGCAGCCGGACAGGGCTCTCCTACGAGCAGTACTTC	CASSRTGLSYEQYF
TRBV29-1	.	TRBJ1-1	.	TGCAGCGTTGGGGACACACAGGGAGGTACTGAAGCTTTCTTT	CSVGDTQGGTEAFF
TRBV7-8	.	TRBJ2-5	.	TGTGCCAGCAGCTTAGTTCAAGTGGAGACCCAGTACTTC	CASSLVQVETQYF
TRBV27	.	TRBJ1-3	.	TGTGCCAGCAGTCCCTACTCTGGAAACACCATATATTTT	CASSPYSGNTIYF
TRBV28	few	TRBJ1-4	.	TGTGCCAGCACCCTAACGGGCCCCGGGGAAAAACTGTTTTTT	CASTLTGPGEKLFF
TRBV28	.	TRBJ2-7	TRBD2	TGTGCCAGCAGTTTATATTTTCGAGCGGGAGGGCGTTACGAGCAGTACTTC	CASSLYFRAGGRYEQYF
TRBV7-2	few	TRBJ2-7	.	TGTGCCAGCAGCTTACACAGAGGAGTGTACGAGCAGTACTTC	CASSLHRGVYEQYF
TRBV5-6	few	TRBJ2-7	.	TGTGCCAGCAGCTACATAGGACTAGGGGGATCCTACGAGCAGTACTTC	CASSYIGLGGSYEQYF
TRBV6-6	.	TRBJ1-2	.	TGTGCCACCCTACCGGGAGGCTATGGCTACACCTTC	CATLPGGYGYTF
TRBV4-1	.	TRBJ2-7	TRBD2	TGCGCCAGCAGCCAAGATCGGCGGGAGAGCTACGAGCAGTACTTC	CASSQDRRESYEQYF
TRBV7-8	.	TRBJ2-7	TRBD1	TGTGCCAGCAAGACAGGGAATGGCTACGAGCAGTACTTC	CASKTGNGYEQYF
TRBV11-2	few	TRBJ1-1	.	TGTGCCAGCAGCCTACGTATGGACAGTGAAGCTTTCTTT	CASSLRMDSEAFF
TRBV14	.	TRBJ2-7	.	TGTGCCAGCAGCCTTATGGGTAACGAGCAGTACTTC	CASSLMGNEQYF
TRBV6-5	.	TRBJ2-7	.	TGTGCCAGCAGCTTAGCGGCTGGCTACGAGCAGTACTTC	CASSLAAGYEQYF
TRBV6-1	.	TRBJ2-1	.	TGTGCCAGCAGGACTTTAGCGAGATTGAATGAGCAGTTCTTC	CASRTLARLNEQFF
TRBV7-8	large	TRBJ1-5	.	TGTGCCAGCAGCTTATCAGAAATTAGCAATCAGCCCCAGCATTTT	CASSLSEISNQPQHF